This T cell receptor beta chain came from a study of cytomegalovirus exposure and HLA in healthy donors. About the study: Within the Caucasian-associated ancestry cluster were roughly 81% of the roughly 360 genotyped donors. General study points: Overall, roughly 150 TCR beta chains were annotated as cytomegalovirus-associated. Immune exposure data for these donors was limited to CMV serostatus.

The PCR had 60 Vbeta and 13 Jbeta primers. Authors' data handling: The authors later counted around 80 million unique TCR beta chains, about 11 million of them shared. Profiled with immunoSEQ multiplex PCR; TCRdb holds only in-frame clones, not every one. The D gene and trimming were derived from the DNA, and the V and J assignments and clone size from that table. The table shows approximately 150,000 clones, with roughly 75% occurring only once. As for this clone: The antigen is not known. Its ends do not fully match the called genes, so a read error is possible.

The V gene's germline CDR1 is SEHNR and CDR2 FQNEAQ (reference sequence). The CDR3 consists of 14 residues. V gene TRBV7-9 combines with J gene TRBJ1-2; D is possibly TRBD1 (6 bases). Sequencing input: PBMCs. This clonotype was obtained from a man aged 18 to 30 in good health and CMV-seropositive. In DNA, the CDR3 is TGTTCCAGCAGCTCGACCAGGGGAGTCTATGGCTACACCTTC. The encoded protein is CSSSSTRGVYGYTF.